The subject of this entry is one T cell receptor beta chain. The antigen remains undetermined. Sequencing used immunoSEQ multiplex PCR; TCRdb keeps in-frame clones, though not all of them. The data contain about 110,000 clones, more than 70% of them singletons. Germline V gives CDR1 LNHDA, CDR2 SQIVND (reference sequence). V lost 2 bases to trimming and J lost 8 bases; unmatched junction nucleotides: 11. The CDR3 runs 16 residues. This sample is drawn from a study of T cell responses to AZD1222 COVID-19 vaccine. For the study at large: Second-dose schedules of about 4 or about 12 weeks were combined. Study-level findings and limits: Two AZD1222 doses significantly raised spike-specific TCR breadth and depth over controls. Donors skewed white British and female; clonal diversity was possibly underestimated.

This clonotype was sampled from an adult in good health. The source was peripheral blood, collected on day 0 of AZD1222 vaccination. The genes are TRBV19 and TRBJ2-1; 8 positions agree with TRBD1. CDR3 region: CASSIQAGGFIDEQFF. In DNA form, the CDR3 reads TGTGCCAGTAGTATACAGGCAGGGGGCTTTATCGATGAGCAGTTCTTC.